These 8 T cell receptor beta chains were sequenced from one sample in a study of T cell repertoires in cytomegalovirus infection. Using its own MiXCR run on the reads, TCRdb lists one record per CDR3 protein. The sample has roughly 250,000 distinct CDR3 sequences; 22% are singletons. The sample comprised CD8+ T cells from PBMCs. These receptor sequences come from a human donor in good health (CMV status not recorded). Some clones in this sample may be carry-over from other donors' samples.

This clonotype has ten or more counts. The rearrangement uses TRBV11-3 and TRBJ2-3, with 7 positions matching TRBD1. The germline V gene has CDR1 SGHNT and CDR2 YENEEA. The J segment lost 5 bases and the V segment lost 0 bases, leaving 5 bases of the junction unmatched. The CDR3 runs to 15 residues. Written as DNA, the CDR3 is TGTGCCAGCAGCTTAGAGGGGACAGCCAGAGATACGCAGTATTTT. Translated: CASSLEGTARDTQYF. Combining the CDR3 with reference TRBV11-3 and TRBJ2-3 gives the whole variable domain EAGVVQSPRYKIIEKKQPVAFWCNPISGHNTLYWYLQNLGQGPELLIRYENEEAVDDSQLPKDRFSAERLKGVDSTLKIQPAELGDSAVYLCASSLEGTARDTQYFGPGTRLTVL.

In its sample, this clonotype was seen many times. CDR3 DNA: TGTGCCAGCAGCTTATTGGGCAGCTTGAACACTGAAGCTTTCTTT. It encodes CASSLLGSLNTEAFF. The chain joins TRBV7-8 to TRBJ1-1; D is unclear. This CDR3 is built from 15 residues. The germline CDR1 and CDR2 sequences are SGHVS and FQNEAQ. V gave up 2 bases and J gave up 0 bases, with 10 bases separating them.

This clonotype was seen a few times. V gene TRBV7-6 combines with J gene TRBJ1-4, with 8 bases matching TRBD1. This CDR3 has 19 residues. Germline V gene data show CDR1 as SGHVS and CDR2 as FNYEAQ. Trimming at V came to 4 bases and at J to 7 bases, leaving 20 bases not matched to a gene. The CDR3 bases are TGTGCCAGCAGCTCCCCGGCAAGTCAGGGGGCCCGGTCGGGTGAAAAACTGTTTTTT. This translates into CASSSPASQGARSGEKLFF.

This clonotype was counted at least ten times. The chain employs TRBV20-1 and TRBJ1-1; 8 bases are shared with TRBD1. CDR1 and CDR2 (germline): DFQATT, SNEGSKA (reference sequence). This CDR3 contains 13 residues. V lost 4 bases and J lost 5; bases outside the gene matches: 6. The DNA of the CDR3 is TGCAGTGCTACCGACAGGGGCCCTACTGAAGCTTTCTTT. Translating gives CSATDRGPTEAFF.

This clonotype was observed once. The V gene is TRBV5-6, the J gene TRBJ2-5; unclear D gene. Trimming removed 2 bases from V and 4 bases from J, with 18 bases in between. The CDR3 is 16 residues long. Germline loops: CDR1 SGHDT, CDR2 YYEEEE. The CDR3: CASSFSGSPIRETQYF. The DNA for the CDR3 is TGTGCCAGCAGCTTTAGTGGCAGCCCCATCAGAGAGACCCAGTACTTC.

The J gene is TRBJ1-6, the V gene TRBV2, with D perhaps matching TRBD1 (6 bases). Germline V CDR1 and CDR2: SNHLY, FYNNEI. V was pared by 5 bases and J by 0 bases, with 11 bases between. This CDR3 spans 16 amino acids. In nucleotides, the CDR3 is TGTGCCAGCAGTCGGACAGAGAGCTCCTATAATTCACCCCTCCACTTT. Translation: CASSRTESSYNSPLHF.

This clonotype was observed many times. The V gene is TRBV27, the J gene TRBJ2-6; D uncertain. The V end was cut by 5 bases, the J end by 2 bases, with 10 bases between. Germline V CDR1 and CDR2: MNHEY, SMNVEV (reference sequence). This CDR3 is built from 15 residues. The CDR3 reads CASSRWTTGANVLTF. The CDR3 DNA is TGTGCCAGCAGTCGCTGGACCACTGGGGCCAACGTCCTGACTTTC.

The chain recombines TRBV23-1 with TRBJ2-7, with D uncertain. TRBV23-1 is identified as an open reading frame with a role that is uncertain. V dropped 4 bases and J dropped 5 bases, with 21 bases sitting between them. CDR3 length: 16 residues. The DNA for the CDR3 is TGCGCCAGCAGTCCCCGACGGACGGAGACCGTCCACGAGCAGTACTTC. It codes for CASSPRRTETVHEQYF.